These 29 T cell receptor beta chains were all obtained from the same sample, sequenced in a study of identical twins. TCRdb re-called the 5' RACE reads with MiXCR, one entry per CDR3 protein. The data show 570,000 or so distinct CDR3 sequences, roughly 9.5% seen once. In addition, the sample was reused for a study of yellow fever vaccine responses in identical twins.

The sequenced sample was PBMCs. These receptors were collected from a young woman in good health.

This clonotype has just a few counts. The chain couples TRBV11-2 to TRBJ2-1; tentatively, D is TRBD1 or TRBD2 (6 bases each). Trimming removed 0 bases from V and 0 bases from J, with 18 bases in between. The CDR3 length is 19 residues. CDR1 and CDR2 (germline): SGHAT, FQNNGV. CDR3 sequence: CASSLEGLGGHSSYNEQFF. The DNA for the CDR3 is TGTGCCAGCAGCTTAGAAGGATTGGGGGGCCATAGCTCCTACAATGAGCAGTTCTTC.

This clonotype was seen repeatedly, ten times or more. V gene TRBV5-1 combines with J gene TRBJ1-1; D remains unclear. V lost 2 bases and J 0 bases, leaving 8 bases between the germline ends. This CDR3 has 14 residues. CDR1 and CDR2 from the germline V gene are SGHRS and YFSETQ. The DNA for the CDR3 is TGCGCCAGCAGCTTCTTTAGCATGAACACTGAAGCTTTCTTT. This sequence encodes CASSFFSMNTEAFF.

As regards this clonotype: The junction departs from the called germline gene at one end, perhaps through a read error. The chain joins TRBV3-1 to TRBJ2-1; D might be TRBD2 (5 bases). Germline V gene lookup returns CDR1 LGHDT and CDR2 YNNKEL (reference sequence). The CDR3 contains 18 residues. CDR3 loop: CASCQDPPRSGSYNEQFF. The CDR3 nucleotides read TGTGCCAGCTGCCAAGACCCACCGAGAAGCGGCTCCTACAATGAGCAGTTCTTC.

This clonotype was seen at least ten times. The chain has TRBV30 and TRBJ2-3; D remains unclear. The CDR3 loop spans 11 amino acids. CDR1 is GTSNPN and CDR2 is SVGIG in the germline V gene (reference sequence). Trimming stripped 3 bases from V and 5 bases from J, with 6 bases between. This CDR3 is CAWRQGDTQYF. The DNA of the CDR3 is TGTGCCTGGAGGCAAGGAGATACGCAGTATTTT.

The chain uses TRBV7-6 and TRBJ2-1, with 8 nucleotides matching TRBD2. The CDR3 runs 16 residues. The ends lost 2 bases at V and 9 bases at J; junction bases unmatched: 12. From germline, CDR1 is SGHVS and CDR2 FNYEAQ. CDR3 nucleotide sequence: TGTGCCAGCAGCTTAATGAAGGGACTAGGTCTTGCTGAGCAGTTCTTC. Its translation: CASSLMKGLGLAEQFF.

This clonotype was detected only a few times. The chain carries TRBV10-3 and TRBJ2-7, with a weak D call TRBD1 (7 bases). The CDR3 runs 17 residues. V lost 10 bases and J lost 4, with 29 bases in between. Per the germline V gene, CDR1 is ENHRY and CDR2 is SYGVKD. CDR3 nucleotide sequence: TGTGCCACTGCCGCGGGAACGCAGGGGGTTAGTTCTTACGAGCAGTACTTC. Its protein is CATAAGTQGVSSYEQYF.

This clonotype was seen at least ten times. This sequence joins TRBV4-1 and TRBJ2-3; 7 nucleotides line up with TRBD2. With V trimmed by 3 bases and J by 2 bases, 8 bases remained unmatched. The CDR3 contains 16 residues. Germline V CDR1 and CDR2: MGHRA, YSYEKL. CDR3 sequence: CASSHLQAGLTDTQYF. CDR3 nucleotides: TGCGCCAGCAGCCACCTCCAAGCGGGACTCACAGATACGCAGTATTTT.

There are a few counts of this clonotype. The chain combines TRBV15 with TRBJ2-1, with TRBD2 matching over 9 bases. The length of the CDR3 is 16 residues. Germline V gene sequence: CDR1 LNHNV, CDR2 YYDKDF (reference sequence). Trimming at V came to 3 bases and at J to 7 bases, leaving 10 bases not matched to a gene. The DNA of the CDR3 is TGTGCCACCAGCAGGGGCGAGCGGGGGGTGTTTAATGAGCAGTTCTTC. Translation gives CATSRGERGVFNEQFF.

This chain uses TRBV12-3 or TRBV12-4 with TRBJ2-7; 9 bases are shared with TRBD2. V trimming: 6 bases; J trimming: 2 bases; junction bases outside the gene matches: 8. The CDR3 extends over 15 amino acids. CDR3 residues: CASSTHAGGAYEQYF. In nucleotides, the CDR3 is TGTGCCAGCAGCACCCACGCGGGGGGGGCCTACGAGCAGTACTTC.

This clonotype was seen a few times. V is TRBV6-2 or TRBV6-3 and J is TRBJ2-6, with TRBD2 identical over 11 bases. The CDR3 covers 18 residues. The junction had 11 bases not matched to a gene; V was cut back by 6 bases and J by 4 bases. CDR1 and CDR2 from the germline V gene are MNHEY and SVGEGT. The CDR3 reads CASRNRLAGWAGANVLTF. CDR3 DNA: TGTGCCAGCAGGAACAGACTAGCGGGATGGGCCGGGGCCAACGTCCTGACTTTC.

This clonotype was recorded a few times. V gene TRBV5-1 combines with J gene TRBJ2-3; 8 bases are a match to TRBD2. Losses at the gene ends were 3 bases for V and 4 bases for J; bases not matched to a gene: 4. The CDR3 is 14 residues long. The V gene's germline CDR1 is SGHRS and CDR2 YFSETQ. The CDR3 here is CASSWGLDADTQYF. The CDR3 nucleotides read TGCGCCAGCAGCTGGGGACTAGACGCAGATACGCAGTATTTT.

This clonotype showed up many times. The rearrangement joins TRBV6-5 to TRBJ2-1, with a weak D call TRBD2 (7 bases). The CDR3 runs 15 residues. The ends were cut back, 2 bases at V and 5 bases at J, with 13 bases in the middle. Germline V CDR1 and CDR2: MNHEY, SVGAGI. The CDR3 DNA reads TGTGCCAGCAGTTACGGGGGGGCGGGGAACAATGAGCAGTTCTTC. It specifies CASSYGGAGNNEQFF.

This clonotype was recorded a few times. V usage is TRBV5-1 and J usage is TRBJ1-2; D not resolved. Germline CDR1 and CDR2: SGHRS and YFSETQ. This CDR3 spans 14 amino acids. V lost 2 bases and J 3 bases, leaving 11 bases between the germline ends. Here the CDR3 DNA reads TGCGCCAGCAGCTTCACCTTTGAGGACTATGGCTACACCTTC. Its protein is CASSFTFEDYGYTF.

There are a few counts of this clonotype. The chain couples TRBV5-1 to TRBJ2-1; the D gene is possibly TRBD2 (5 bases). This CDR3 region has 14 residues. V lost 5 bases and J lost 3, with 12 bases in between. Looked up from germline, CDR1 is SGHRS and CDR2 is YFSETQ. The CDR3 region is CASREAAVYNEQFF. CDR3 nucleotide sequence: TGCGCCAGCAGAGAGGCAGCGGTCTACAATGAGCAGTTCTTC.

This clonotype came up many times. The chain links TRBV14 to TRBJ2-7; maybe TRBD2 (5 bases). This CDR3 is 13 amino acids long. Germline CDR1 reads SGHDN; CDR2 reads FVKESK. The V gene lost 5 bases and the J gene lost 0 bases, with 8 bases spanning the gap. CDR3 protein: CASSVGDSYEQYF. As DNA, the CDR3 is TGTGCCAGCAGCGTCGGGGACTCCTACGAGCAGTACTTC.

V is TRBV5-1 and J is TRBJ2-2, with D maybe TRBD1 (5 bases). CDR1 and CDR2 (germline): SGHRS, YFSETQ. Trimming took 0 bases from V and 7 from J, leaving 7 bases between them. This CDR3 contains 13 residues. For the CDR3, the DNA is TGCGCCAGCAGCTTGGCAGGGATCGGGGAGCTGTTTTTT. Encoded protein: CASSLAGIGELFF.

DNA of the CDR3: TGCAGTGCTAGAGCTGCATCCTACGAGCAGTACTTC. Protein: CSARAASYEQYF. This sequence joins TRBV20-1 and TRBJ2-7; no reliable D call. Germline V gene data show CDR1 as DFQATT and CDR2 as SNEGSKA (reference sequence). The V end lost 1 base, the J end lost 1 base, and 5 bases lay between the germline ends. The CDR3 covers 12 residues.

The chain carries TRBV10-1 and TRBJ2-7; TRBD2 agrees at 8 bases. The CDR3 spans 15 residues. J gave up 3 bases and V 2 bases, and 6 bases lay outside the gene matches. The germline CDR1 and CDR2 sequences are WNHNN and SYGVQD (reference sequence). CDR3 sequence (DNA): TGCGCCAGCAGTGAGAGAACTAGCGGAATCTACGAGCAGTACTTC. This encodes CASSERTSGIYEQYF.

V gene TRBV20-1 combines with J gene TRBJ1-2, with no clear D. Germline values: CDR1 DFQATT, CDR2 SNEGSKA (reference sequence). The V gene lost 1 base and the J gene lost 6 bases, with 12 bases spanning the gap. The CDR3 has 13 amino acids. CDR3 sequence reads: CSARAGGLDGYTF. Written as DNA, the CDR3 is TGCAGTGCTAGAGCAGGAGGACTCGATGGCTACACCTTC.

The V call is TRBV29-1, the J call TRBJ2-1, with 7 bases aligning to TRBD1. V shed 4 bases, J shed 4 bases, and the junction held 1 base outside the gene matches. This CDR3 is built from 12 residues. The germline CDR1 and CDR2 sequences are SQVTM and ANQGSEA. CDR3 loop: CSVGRGYNEQFF. DNA for the CDR3: TGCAGCGTTGGCAGGGGGTACAATGAGCAGTTCTTC.

The chain uses TRBV27 and TRBJ1-4, with TRBD1 as a possible D gene (6 bases). Trimming shortened V by 4 bases and J by 0 bases, and 9 bases separated the two germline ends. This CDR3 is 15 amino acids long. Germline V gene data show CDR1 as MNHEY and CDR2 as SMNVEV (reference sequence). The CDR3 spells CASSSGQTTNEKLFF. The CDR3 bases are TGTGCCAGCAGTTCCGGACAGACAACTAATGAAAAACTGTTTTTT.

The chain has TRBV7-9 and TRBJ1-1, with TRBD1 as a possible D gene (6 bases). V dropped 6 bases and J dropped 5 bases, with 10 bases sitting between them. Germline lookup yields CDR1 SEHNR and CDR2 FQNEAQ (reference sequence). This CDR3 contains 12 residues. The CDR3 region has the DNA TGTGCCAGCAGGTACAGGGCGACTGAAGCTTTCTTT. Protein product: CASRYRATEAFF.

The table lists this clonotype with many counts. This chain uses TRBV10-3 with TRBJ2-3, with no clear D. CDR1 and CDR2 (germline): ENHRY, SYGVKD. The germline V and J ends were trimmed by 4 bases and 5 bases, with 10 bases remaining between them. This CDR3 comprises 13 residues. CDR3 sequence: CAISASGEDTQYF. CDR3 nucleotides: TGTGCCATCAGTGCCTCTGGGGAAGATACGCAGTATTTT.

A few counts support this clonotype. The chain links TRBV20-1 to TRBJ2-7; 8 positions agree with TRBD1. The CDR3 is 15 residues long. With V trimmed by 1 base and J by 5 bases, 10 bases remained unmatched. Germline V gives CDR1 DFQATT, CDR2 SNEGSKA (reference sequence). The CDR3 spells CSARVDRDKLDEQYF. The CDR3 bases are TGCAGTGCTAGAGTGGACAGGGATAAGCTTGACGAGCAGTACTTC.

About this clonotype itself: The junction departs from germline at one end; a sequencing error may be responsible. The genes are TRBV25-1 and TRBJ1-4, with D hard to call. Per germline, CDR1 MGHDK and CDR2 SYGVNS. CDR3 length: 17 amino acids. The CDR3 is CASCETPPGATNEKLFF. The DNA of the CDR3 is TGTGCCAGCTGTGAAACTCCCCCTGGCGCAACTAATGAAAAACTGTTTTTT. Combining the CDR3 with reference TRBV25-1 and TRBJ1-4 gives the whole variable domain EADIYQTPRYLVIGTGKKITLECSQTMGHDKMYWYQQDPGMELHLIHYSYGVNSTEKGDLSSESTVSRIRTEHFPLTLESARPSHTSQYLCASCETPPGATNEKLFFGSGTQLSVL.

This clonotype was counted a few times. The V call is TRBV5-6, the J call TRBJ1-4, with 8 bases lining up with TRBD1. Germline values: CDR1 SGHDT, CDR2 YYEEEE. Germline trimming cut 5 bases from V and 8 bases from J; bases unmatched to any gene: 8. CDR3 length: 14 residues. The CDR3 DNA reads as TGTGCCAGCAGAAGGGGACAGGCAACGGAAAAACTGTTTTTT. This codes for CASRRGQATEKLFF.

This clonotype has ten or more counts. The rearrangement joins TRBV5-1 to TRBJ1-1; no definite D call. Per germline, CDR1 SGHRS and CDR2 YFSETQ. Trimming took off 1 base at V and 4 bases at J, with 14 bases between the two ends. CDR3 size: 15 residues. The CDR3: CASSLQAGMGTEAFF. CDR3 nucleotide sequence: TGCGCCAGCAGCTTGCAAGCGGGTATGGGCACTGAAGCTTTCTTT.

J is TRBJ2-5 and V is TRBV12-1; the table assigns TRBD1, which was not confirmed against the DNA. TRBV12-1 represents a pseudogene. The CDR3 is 14 residues long. CDR3 sequence: CASSTRDYQETQYF. CDR3 in DNA: TGTGCCAGCAGCACCCGGGACTATCAAGAGACCCAGTACTTC.

The table lists this clonotype with a few counts. The chain couples TRBV7-2 to TRBJ2-3, with TRBD1 matching 8 bases. Trimming cost V 4 bases and J 2 bases; bases outside gene matches: 5. The germline gives CDR1 SGHTA, CDR2 FQGNSA. The CDR3 contains 15 residues. The CDR3 loop reads CASSYGQGNTDTQYF. CDR3 sequence (DNA): TGTGCCAGCAGCTACGGACAGGGAAACACAGATACGCAGTATTTT.